This T cell receptor beta chain was captured by sequencing in a study of CD8+ T cells in alopecia areata. Treatment given: oral pan-JAK inhibitor, 5-10 mg twice daily. V was cut by 4 bases and J by 1 base, with 6 bases left in between. Germline V lookup: CDR1 SGHDN, CDR2 FVKESK. The CDR3 has 13 residues. Worth noting for this clone: Its antigen remains unknown.

Study-level points and caveats: In scalp samples, resident alphabeta T cells of normal skin are also sequenced.

Extraction and reverse transcription of RNA yielded cDNA as the sequencing template. Clones were sequenced by immunoSEQ multiplex PCR, and TCRdb holds only the in-frame ones, with some missing. The table has over 150,000 clones, around three fifths seen once. This TCR was sampled from a human donor with alopecia areata. The source material was CD8+ T cells sorted from blood, sampled at week 24, from a patient treated with tofacitinib. The chain recombines TRBV14 with TRBJ2-3; D perhaps matches TRBD2 (5 bases). CDR3 region: CASSLGGTDTQYF. The CDR3 DNA follows: TGTGCCAGCAGCCTGGGAGGCACAGATACGCAGTATTTT. Filled out from reference TRBV14 and TRBJ2-3, the complete variable domain reads EAGVTQFPSHSVIEKGQTVTLRCDPISGHDNLYWYRRVMGKEIKFLLHFVKESKQDESGMPNNRFLAERTGGTYSTLKVQPAELEDSGVYFCASSLGGTDTQYFGPGTRLTVL.